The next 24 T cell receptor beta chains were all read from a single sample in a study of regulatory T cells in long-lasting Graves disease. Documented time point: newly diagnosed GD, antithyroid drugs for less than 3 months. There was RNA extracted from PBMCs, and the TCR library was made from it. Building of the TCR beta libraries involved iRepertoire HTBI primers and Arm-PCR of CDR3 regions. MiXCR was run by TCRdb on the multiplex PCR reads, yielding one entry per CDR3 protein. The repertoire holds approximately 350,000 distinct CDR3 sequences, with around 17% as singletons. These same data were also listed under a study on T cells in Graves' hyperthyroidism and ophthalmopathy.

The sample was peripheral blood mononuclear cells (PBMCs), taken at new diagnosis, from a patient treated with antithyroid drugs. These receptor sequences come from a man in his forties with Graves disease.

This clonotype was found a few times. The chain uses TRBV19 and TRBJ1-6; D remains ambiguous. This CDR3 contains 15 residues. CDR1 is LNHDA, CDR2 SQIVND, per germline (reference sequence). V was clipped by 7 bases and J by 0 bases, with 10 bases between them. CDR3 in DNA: TGTGCCAGTAACTATCGCCTCTCCTATAATTCACCCCTCCACTTT. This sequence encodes CASNYRLSYNSPLHF.

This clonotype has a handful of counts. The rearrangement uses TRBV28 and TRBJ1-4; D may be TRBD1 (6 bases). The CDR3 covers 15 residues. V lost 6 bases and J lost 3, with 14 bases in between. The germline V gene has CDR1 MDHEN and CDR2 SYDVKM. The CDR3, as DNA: TGTGCCAGCAGCCAAGGGGGATCGGCTAATGAAAAACTGTTTTTT. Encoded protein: CASSQGGSANEKLFF.

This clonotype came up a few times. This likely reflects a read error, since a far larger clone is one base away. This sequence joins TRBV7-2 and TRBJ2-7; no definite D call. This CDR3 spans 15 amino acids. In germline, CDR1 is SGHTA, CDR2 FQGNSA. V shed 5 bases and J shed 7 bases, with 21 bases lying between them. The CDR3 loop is CASSPDFMGYNEQYF. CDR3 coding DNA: TGTGCCAGCAGCCCCGACTTTATGGGGTACAATGAGCAGTACTTC.

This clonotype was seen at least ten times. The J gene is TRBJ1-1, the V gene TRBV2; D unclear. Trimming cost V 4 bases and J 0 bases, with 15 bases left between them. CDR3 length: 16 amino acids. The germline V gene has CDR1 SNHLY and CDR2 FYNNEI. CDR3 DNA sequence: TGTGCCAGCAGTGCCCGTCGTGCAGCGTTGAACACTGAAGCTTTCTTT. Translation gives CASSARRAALNTEAFF.

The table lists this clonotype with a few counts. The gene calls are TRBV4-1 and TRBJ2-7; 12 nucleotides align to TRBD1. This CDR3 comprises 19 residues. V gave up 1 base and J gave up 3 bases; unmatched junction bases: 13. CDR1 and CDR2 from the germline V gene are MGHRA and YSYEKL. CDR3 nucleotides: TGCGCCAGCAGCCAAGTTGCCGGGACAGGGGGCCGTCGCGGCTACGAGCAGTACTTC. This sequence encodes CASSQVAGTGGRRGYEQYF.

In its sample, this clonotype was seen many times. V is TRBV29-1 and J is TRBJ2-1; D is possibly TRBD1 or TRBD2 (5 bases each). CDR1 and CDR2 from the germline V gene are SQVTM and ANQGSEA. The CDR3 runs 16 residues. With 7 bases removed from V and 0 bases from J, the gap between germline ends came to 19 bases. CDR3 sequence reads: CSGDGDVKSSYNEQFF. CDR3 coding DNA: TGCAGCGGCGATGGGGACGTAAAAAGCTCCTACAATGAGCAGTTCTTC.

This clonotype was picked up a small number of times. In DNA, the CDR3 is TGCGCCAGCAGGTTGTACAGGGGGTCGGACACAGATACGCAGTATTTT. Its translation is CASRLYRGSDTDTQYF. V is TRBV5-1 and J is TRBJ2-3, with 8 bases aligning to TRBD1. The CDR3 has 16 residues. CDR1 is SGHRS and CDR2 is YFSETQ in the germline V gene. V was clipped by 5 bases and J by 2 bases; unmatched bases: 10.

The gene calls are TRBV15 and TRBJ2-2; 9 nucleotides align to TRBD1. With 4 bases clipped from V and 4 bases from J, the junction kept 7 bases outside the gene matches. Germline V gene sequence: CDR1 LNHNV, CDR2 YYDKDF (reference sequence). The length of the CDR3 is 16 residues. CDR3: CATSIGQGSATGELFF. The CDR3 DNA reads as TGTGCCACCAGCATAGGACAGGGGAGTGCCACCGGGGAGCTGTTTTTT.

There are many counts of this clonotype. CDR3 sequence: CATSDTRGGHEQYF. In DNA form, the CDR3 reads TGTGCCACCAGTGACACCAGGGGGGGCCACGAGCAGTACTTC. V usage is TRBV24-1 and J usage is TRBJ2-7; D tentatively reads TRBD1 or TRBD2 (7 bases each). The V end was cut by 4 bases, the J end by 5 bases, with 14 bases between. CDR1 is KGHDR, CDR2 SFDVKD, per germline. The CDR3 extends over 14 amino acids.

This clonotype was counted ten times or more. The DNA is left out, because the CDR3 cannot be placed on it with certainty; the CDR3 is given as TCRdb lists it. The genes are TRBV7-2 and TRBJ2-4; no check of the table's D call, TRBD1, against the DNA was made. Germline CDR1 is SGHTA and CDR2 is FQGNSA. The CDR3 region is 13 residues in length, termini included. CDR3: CASSLNWGDGTSF.

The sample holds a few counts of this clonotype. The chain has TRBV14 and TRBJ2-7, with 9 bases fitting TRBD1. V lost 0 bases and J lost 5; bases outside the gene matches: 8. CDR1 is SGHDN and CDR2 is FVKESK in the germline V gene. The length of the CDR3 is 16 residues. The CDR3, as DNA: TGTGCCAGCAGCCAAGAGTTGTGGGACAGGGAGAACGAGCAGTACTTC. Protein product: CASSQELWDRENEQYF.

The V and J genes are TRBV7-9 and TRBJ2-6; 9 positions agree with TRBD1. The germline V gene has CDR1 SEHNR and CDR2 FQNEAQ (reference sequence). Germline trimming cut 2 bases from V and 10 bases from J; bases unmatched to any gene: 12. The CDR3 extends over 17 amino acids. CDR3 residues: CASSLLTGTGHSNVLTF. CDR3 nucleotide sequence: TGTGCCAGCAGCTTACTTACAGGGACAGGGCATTCGAACGTCCTGACTTTC.

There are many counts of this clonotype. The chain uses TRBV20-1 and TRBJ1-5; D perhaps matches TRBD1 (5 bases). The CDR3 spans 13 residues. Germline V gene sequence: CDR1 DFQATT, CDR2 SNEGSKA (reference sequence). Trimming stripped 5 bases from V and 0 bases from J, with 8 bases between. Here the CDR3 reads CSAQTVSNQPQHF. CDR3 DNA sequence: TGCAGTGCTCAGACAGTTAGCAATCAGCCCCAGCATTTT.

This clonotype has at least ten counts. In DNA form, the CDR3 reads TGTGCCAGCAGTTCTGTAGCGACGCAGTATTTT. Encoded protein: CASSSVATQYF. This chain connects TRBV12-3 or TRBV12-4 to TRBJ2-3; D possibly corresponds to TRBD2 (5 bases). This CDR3 comprises 11 residues. Trimming removed 4 bases from V and 9 bases from J, with 8 bases in between.

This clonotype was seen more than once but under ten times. The DNA for the CDR3 is TGTGCCAGCAGCGCAGGGACAGGGCGATTCGAAAAACTGTTTTTT. Protein sequence: CASSAGTGRFEKLFF. The chain joins TRBV9 to TRBJ1-4; 9 bases line up with TRBD1. From germline, CDR1 is SGDLS and CDR2 YYNGEE. The CDR3 spans 15 residues. V shed 3 bases, J shed 8 bases, and the junction held 8 bases outside the gene matches.

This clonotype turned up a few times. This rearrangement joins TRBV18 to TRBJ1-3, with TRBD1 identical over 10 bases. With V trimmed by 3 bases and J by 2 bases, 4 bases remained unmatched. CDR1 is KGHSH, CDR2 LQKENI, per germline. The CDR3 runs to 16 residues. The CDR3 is CASSPSGTGAGNTIYF. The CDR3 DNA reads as TGTGCCAGCTCACCCTCCGGGACAGGGGCTGGAAACACCATATATTTT.

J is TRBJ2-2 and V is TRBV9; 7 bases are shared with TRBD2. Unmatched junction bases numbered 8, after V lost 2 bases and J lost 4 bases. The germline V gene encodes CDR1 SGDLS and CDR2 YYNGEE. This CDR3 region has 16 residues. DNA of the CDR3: TGTGCCAGCAGCGTGGGAGGGGCGCGGATCACCGGGGAGCTGTTTTTT. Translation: CASSVGGARITGELFF.

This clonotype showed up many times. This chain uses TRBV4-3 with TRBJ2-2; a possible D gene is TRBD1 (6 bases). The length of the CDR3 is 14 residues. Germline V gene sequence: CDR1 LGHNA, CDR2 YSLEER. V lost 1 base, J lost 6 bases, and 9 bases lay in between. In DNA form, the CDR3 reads TGCGCCAGCAGCCAAGTGGGACAAGCCGGGGAGCTGTTTTTT. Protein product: CASSQVGQAGELFF.

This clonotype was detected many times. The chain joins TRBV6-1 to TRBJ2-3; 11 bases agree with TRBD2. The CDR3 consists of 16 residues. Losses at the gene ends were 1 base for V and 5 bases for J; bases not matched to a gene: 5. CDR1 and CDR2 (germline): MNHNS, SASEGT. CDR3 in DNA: TGTGCCAGCAGTGAAGTAACTAGCGGGGGAAAAGATACGCAGTATTTT. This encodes CASSEVTSGGKDTQYF.

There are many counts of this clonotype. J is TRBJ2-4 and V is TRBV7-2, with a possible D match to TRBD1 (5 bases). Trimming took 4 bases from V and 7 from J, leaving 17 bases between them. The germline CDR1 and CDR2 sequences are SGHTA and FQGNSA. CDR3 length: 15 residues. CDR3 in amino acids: CASSSGLRVSNIQYF. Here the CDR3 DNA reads TGTGCCAGCAGCTCGGGTCTCAGGGTTTCGAACATTCAGTACTTC.

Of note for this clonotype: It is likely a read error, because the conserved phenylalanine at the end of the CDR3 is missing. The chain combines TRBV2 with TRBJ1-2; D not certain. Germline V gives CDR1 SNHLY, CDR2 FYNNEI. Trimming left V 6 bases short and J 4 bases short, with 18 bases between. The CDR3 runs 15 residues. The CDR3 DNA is TGTGCCAGCAGCGCGGAGGAGGGTGGAATCTATGGCTACACCCTC. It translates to CASSAEEGGIYGYTL.

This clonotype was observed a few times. The CDR3 nucleotides read TGTATGACGGGGGAGACGCGGGATACGCAGTATTTT. It codes for CMTGETRDTQYF. The chain carries TRBV28 and TRBJ2-3; D perhaps matches TRBD2 (6 bases). The V gene's germline CDR1 is MDHEN and CDR2 SYDVKM. The CDR3 runs to 12 residues.

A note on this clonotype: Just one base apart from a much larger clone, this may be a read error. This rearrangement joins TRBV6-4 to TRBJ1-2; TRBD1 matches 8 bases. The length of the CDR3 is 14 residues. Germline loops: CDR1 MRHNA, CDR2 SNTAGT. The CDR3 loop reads CAGSPRTGKDGYTF. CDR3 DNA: TGTGCCGGCAGTCCTAGGACAGGGAAAGATGGCTACACCTTC.

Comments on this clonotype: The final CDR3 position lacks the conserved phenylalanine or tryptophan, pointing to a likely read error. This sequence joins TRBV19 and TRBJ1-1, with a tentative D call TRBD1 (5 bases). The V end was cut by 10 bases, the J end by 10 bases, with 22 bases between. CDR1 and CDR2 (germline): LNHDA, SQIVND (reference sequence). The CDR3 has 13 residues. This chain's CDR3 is CATGNRDATRAFV. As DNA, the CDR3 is TGTGCCACCGGGAACCGGGACGCCACCCGAGCTTTCGTT.